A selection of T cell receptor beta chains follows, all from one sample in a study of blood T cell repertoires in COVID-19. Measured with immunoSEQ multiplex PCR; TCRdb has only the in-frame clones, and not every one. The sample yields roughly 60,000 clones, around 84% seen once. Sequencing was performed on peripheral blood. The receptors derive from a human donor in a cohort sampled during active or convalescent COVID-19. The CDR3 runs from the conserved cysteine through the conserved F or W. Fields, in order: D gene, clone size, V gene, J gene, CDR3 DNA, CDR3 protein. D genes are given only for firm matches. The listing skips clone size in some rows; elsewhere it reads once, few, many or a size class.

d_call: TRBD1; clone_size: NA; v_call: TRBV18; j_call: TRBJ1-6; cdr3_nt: TGTGCCAGCTCACCGGACAGGGGGCCAGGTTCACCCCTCCACTTT; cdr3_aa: CASSPDRGPGSPLHF
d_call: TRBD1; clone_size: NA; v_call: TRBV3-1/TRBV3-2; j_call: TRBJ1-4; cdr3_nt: TGTGCCAGCAGCCAAGGCCTACAGGGGGCGGCGGCGGTAGTTGAAAAACTGTTTTTT; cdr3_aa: CASSQGLQGAAAVVEKLFF
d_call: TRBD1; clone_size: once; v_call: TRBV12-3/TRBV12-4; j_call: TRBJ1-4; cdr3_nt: TGTGCCAGCAGACAGGGGGATGAAAAACTGTTTTTT; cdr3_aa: CASRQGDEKLFF
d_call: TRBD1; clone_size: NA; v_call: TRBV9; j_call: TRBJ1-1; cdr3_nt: TGTGCCAGCAGCGTAGTTCCAGGGGGCACCACTGAAGCTTTCTTT; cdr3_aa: CASSVVPGGTTEAFF
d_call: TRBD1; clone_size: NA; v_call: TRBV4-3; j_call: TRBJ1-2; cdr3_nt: TGCGCCAGCAGCCAGATACAGGGGGCCTTTTGGTATGGCTACACCTTC; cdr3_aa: CASSQIQGAFWYGYTF
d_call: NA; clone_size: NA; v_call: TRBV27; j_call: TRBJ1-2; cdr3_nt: TGTGCCAGCAGTTCCCCAGGAGGGGCACCTTGGTATGGCTACACCTTC; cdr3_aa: CASSSPGGAPWYGYTF
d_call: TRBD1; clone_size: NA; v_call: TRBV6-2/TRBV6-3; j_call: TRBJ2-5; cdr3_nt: TGTGCCAGCAATTACGCCGACAGGGGTGAAGAGACCCAGTACTTC; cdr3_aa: CASNYADRGEETQYF
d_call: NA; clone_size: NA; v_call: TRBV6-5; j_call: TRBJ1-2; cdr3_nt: TGTGCCAGCAGTTACGCGGGAGGCTACACCTTC; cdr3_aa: CASSYAGGYTF
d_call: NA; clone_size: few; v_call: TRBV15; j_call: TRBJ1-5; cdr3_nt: TGTGCCACCAGCGGGTGGTTTCAGGGGTTTCCGGCCCAGCCCCAGCATTTT; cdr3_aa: CATSGWFQGFPAQPQHF
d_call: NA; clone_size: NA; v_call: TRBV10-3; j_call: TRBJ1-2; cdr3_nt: TGTGCCATCAGTGGCACAGGGTCCAACTATGGCTACACCTTC; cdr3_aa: CAISGTGSNYGYTF
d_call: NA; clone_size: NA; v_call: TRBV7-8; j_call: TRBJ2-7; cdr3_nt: TGTGCCAGCAGCCCTCGACGGAGAAGGTACGAGCAGTACTTC; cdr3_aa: CASSPRRRRYEQYF
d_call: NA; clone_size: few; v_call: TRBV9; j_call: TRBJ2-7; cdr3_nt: TGTGCCAGCAGCCCCGCCGGACACTACTACGAGCAGTACTTC; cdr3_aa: CASSPAGHYYEQYF
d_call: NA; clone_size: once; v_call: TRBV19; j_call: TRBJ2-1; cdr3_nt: TGTGCCAGTAGTATAGTCCACTCGAGCTCCTACAATGAGCAGTTCTTC; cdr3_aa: CASSIVHSSSYNEQFF
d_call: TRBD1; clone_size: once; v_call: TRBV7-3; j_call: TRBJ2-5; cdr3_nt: TGTGCCAGCAGCCCGACAGGGGTAGAGACCCAGTACTTC; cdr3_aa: CASSPTGVETQYF
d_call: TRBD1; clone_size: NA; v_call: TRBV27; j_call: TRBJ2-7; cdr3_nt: TGTGCCAGCAGTTTGGACAGGGGCTACGAGCAGTACTTC; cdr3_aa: CASSLDRGYEQYF
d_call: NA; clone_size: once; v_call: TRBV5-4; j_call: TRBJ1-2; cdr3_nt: TGTGCCAGCAGCTTAGGGGGGGCGAGAGGCTACACCTTC; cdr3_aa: CASSLGGARGYTF
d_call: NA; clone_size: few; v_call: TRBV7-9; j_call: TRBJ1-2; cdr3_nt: TGTGCCAGCAGCTTGGCAGATTATGGCTACACCTTC; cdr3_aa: CASSLADYGYTF
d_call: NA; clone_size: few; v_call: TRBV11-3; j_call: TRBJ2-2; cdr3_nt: TGTGCCAGCAGCCAACGGGGTTCAAACACCGGGGAGCTGTTTTTT; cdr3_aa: CASSQRGSNTGELFF
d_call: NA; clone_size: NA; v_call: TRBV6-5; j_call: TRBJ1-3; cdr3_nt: TGTGCCAGCAGCCGCGGGGGAGGGACGAACACCATATATTTT; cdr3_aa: CASSRGGGTNTIYF
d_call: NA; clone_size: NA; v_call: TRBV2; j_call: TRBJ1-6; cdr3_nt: TGTGCCAGCAGTGAAGCGCTGCAGGGTAGTTCACCCCTCCACTTT; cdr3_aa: CASSEALQGSSPLHF
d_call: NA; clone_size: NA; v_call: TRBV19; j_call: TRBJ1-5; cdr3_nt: TGTGCCAGTAGTATGAGGGCAGGGGTAATGCAGCCCCAGCATTTT; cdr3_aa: CASSMRAGVMQPQHF
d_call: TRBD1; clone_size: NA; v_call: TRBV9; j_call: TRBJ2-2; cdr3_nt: TGTGCCAGCAGTGATCCGGGACAGGGAACCGGGGAGCTGTTTTTT; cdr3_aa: CASSDPGQGTGELFF
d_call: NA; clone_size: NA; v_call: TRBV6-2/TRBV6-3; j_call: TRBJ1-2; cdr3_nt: TGTGCCAGCAGTTACCCCACCACTGATACAGGGACCTATGGCTACACCTTC; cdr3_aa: CASSYPTTDTGTYGYTF
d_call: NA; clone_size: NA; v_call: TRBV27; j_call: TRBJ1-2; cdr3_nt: TGTGCCAGCGGAAGGGGGTATGGGGGCTATGGCTACACCTTC; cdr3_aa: CASGRGYGGYGYTF
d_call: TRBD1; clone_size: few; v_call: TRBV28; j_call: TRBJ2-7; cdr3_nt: TGTGCCAGCACCGGGCGCAGGGGGAGCTACGAGCAGTACTTC; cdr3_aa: CASTGRRGSYEQYF
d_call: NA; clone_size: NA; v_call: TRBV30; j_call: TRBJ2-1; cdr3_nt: TGTGCCTGGAGTCTATCGCTAGCCAATGAGCAGTTCTTC; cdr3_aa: CAWSLSLANEQFF
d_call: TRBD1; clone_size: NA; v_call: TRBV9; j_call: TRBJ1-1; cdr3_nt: TGTGCCAGCAGCGTGCAGGGGGTGAACACTGAAGCTTTCTTT; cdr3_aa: CASSVQGVNTEAFF
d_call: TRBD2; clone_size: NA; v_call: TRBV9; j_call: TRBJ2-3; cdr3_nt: TGTGCCAGCAGCTTAGCGGGACTAGCGGGGGGGACAGATACGCAGTATTTT; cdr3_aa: CASSLAGLAGGTDTQYF
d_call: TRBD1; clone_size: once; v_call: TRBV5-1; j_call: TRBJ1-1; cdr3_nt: TGCGCCAGCAGCTTGGCCGGACAGGGGAACACTGAAGCTTTCTTT; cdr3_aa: CASSLAGQGNTEAFF